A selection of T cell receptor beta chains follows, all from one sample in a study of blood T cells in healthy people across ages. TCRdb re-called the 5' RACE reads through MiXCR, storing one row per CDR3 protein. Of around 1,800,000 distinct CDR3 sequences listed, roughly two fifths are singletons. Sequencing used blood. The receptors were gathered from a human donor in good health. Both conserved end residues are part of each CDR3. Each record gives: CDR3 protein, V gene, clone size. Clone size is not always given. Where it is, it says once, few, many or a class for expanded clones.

CASSQHRGGSTYEQYF TRBV4-3 .
CASRAATGVEQFF TRBV12-3/TRBV12-4 .
CSASSGVNEQFF TRBV20-1 few
CASRTSGLSDTQYF TRBV28 .
CASSQPPGLSPYEQYF TRBV4-1 few
CSASSAGDYGYTF TRBV20-1 few
CTSSVDLDRIYGYTF TRBV9 .
CASSLGTGVTDTQYF TRBV7-9 many
CASSLGLIGVGSNQPQHF TRBV7-9 .
CASRGAGQIQYEQYF TRBV7-8 few
CASSLRLGLYGYTF TRBV4-3 many
CASSGSNEGGYGYTF TRBV2 .
CASSLDGGPTHKNIQYF TRBV12-3/TRBV12-4 .
CASSQDSLRETSLDIQYF TRBV4-2 .
CASSPHTTGELFF TRBV7-9 once
CASSLGRPGYSNQPQHF TRBV3-1 .
CASSWLAGDYNKQFF TRBV5-1 few
CSARDRQGADTQYF TRBV20-1 few
CSVDWSEETQYF TRBV29-1 few
CSARVRDINGYTF TRBV20-1 .
CASSSPRDQPGDTQYF TRBV6-2/TRBV6-3 .
CASSLDTWTALNIQYF TRBV7-2 .
CASSFRTDYGYTF TRBV7-2 many
CASRGLAGGANEQYF TRBV12-3/TRBV12-4 .
CASSTPHRTSSSQPQHF TRBV28 once
CASSTRTSGGRDEQFF TRBV7-2 .
CAISEGQGDEKLFF TRBV10-3 .
CASSPGRSGGEQFF TRBV27 .
CASSFPRSHLYNEQFF TRBV28 .
CASRREYQETQYF TRBV12-3/TRBV12-4 many
CAVGTGDGYTF TRBV6-5 few
CASSQQGPQGGYTF TRBV5-6 few
CSARDLTGPYEQYF TRBV20-1 .
CAGQRTLYYGYTF TRBV19 .
CASSQVSAAYNEQFF TRBV4-2 .
CASSFMGALGVAQYF TRBV12-3/TRBV12-4 .
CASSLDVASGWGDTQYF TRBV11-2 .
CSATRDRPYEQYF TRBV20-1 few
CASSRQNSGANVLTF TRBV6-5 many
CASSFNTATEAFF TRBV7-3 .
CASSLWTVSTDTQYF TRBV12-3/TRBV12-4 .
CAGSEGGLEGDEQYF TRBV6-1 few